This TCR beta chain was sequenced in a study of neoadjuvant nivolumab and ipilimumab in lung cancer. Germline V gene sequence: CDR1 SNHLY, CDR2 FYNNEI. V was shortened by 5 bases and J by 5 bases, with 15 bases between the two germline ends. CDR3 length: 14 residues. Method: immunoSEQ multiplex PCR; TCRdb's copy keeps in-frame clones and lacks some. The data show approximately 31,000 clones, about nine tenths seen once. J is TRBJ2-5 and V is TRBV2; TRBD1 is a possible D gene (5 bases). The TCR sequence derives from an adult with non-small cell lung cancer. Sequences were derived from peripheral blood, sampled after neoadjuvant nivolumab, alone or with ipilimumab, at or shortly before surgery. This CDR3 reads CASSLQGLGETQYF. The CDR3, as DNA: TGTGCCAGCAGTTTGCAGGGTCTTGGGGAGACCCAGTACTTC. Full variable domain (remainder filled in from reference TRBV2 and TRBJ2-5): EPEVTQTPSHQVTQMGQEVILRCVPISNHLYFYWYRQILGQKVEFLVSFYNNEISEKSEIFDDQFSVERPDGSNFTLKIRSTKLEDSAMYFCASSLQGLGETQYFGPGTRLLVL.